Shown below are 18 T cell receptor beta chains from a single sample sequenced in a study of cytomegalovirus exposure and HLA in healthy donors. PCR employed 60 Vbeta and 13 Jbeta primers. Sequencing was performed with immunoSEQ multiplex PCR; in TCRdb, only in-frame clones are kept and a portion is missing. Among around 150,000 clones listed, around 84% were seen once. The sample comprised PBMCs. These TCRs come from a male donor in good health and CMV-seropositive.

The V call is TRBV5-1, the J call TRBJ1-1; D is unclear. The CDR3 has 13 amino acids. Trimming stripped 5 bases from V and 8 bases from J, with 16 bases between. CDR1 SGHRS and CDR2 YFSETQ come from the germline V gene. The DNA of the CDR3 is TGCGCCAGCAGAAGGAGGGATTCCACGGAAGCTTTCTTT. Translation: CASRRRDSTEAFF.

The chain carries TRBV28 and TRBJ1-1; D is possibly TRBD1 (5 bases). The V end lost 4 bases, the J end lost 5 bases, and 8 bases lay between the germline ends. CDR1 is MDHEN, CDR2 SYDVKM, per germline. CDR3 length: 12 residues. CDR3 nucleotides: TGTGCCAGCAGTTGGGGGAGGACTGAAGCTTTCTTT. This gives the protein CASSWGRTEAFF.

This clone was detected once. The chain couples TRBV15 to TRBJ1-1; 7 bases map to TRBD1. Germline CDR1 LNHNV, CDR2 YYDKDF (reference sequence). This CDR3 has 14 amino acids. With 2 bases clipped from V and 4 bases from J, the junction kept 4 bases outside the gene matches. This CDR3 reads CATSRRQGSTEAFF. The CDR3, as DNA: TGTGCCACCAGCAGAAGACAGGGCTCCACTGAAGCTTTCTTT. Together with reference TRBV15 and TRBJ1-1, the CDR3 gives the full variable domain: DAMVIQNPRYQVTQFGKPVTLSCSQTLNHNVMYWYQQKSSQAPKLLFHYYDKDFNNEADTPDNFQSRRPNTSFCFLDIRSPGLGDTAMYLCATSRRQGSTEAFFGQGTRLTVV.

The V and J genes are TRBV11-2 and TRBJ1-3; TRBD1 matches 9 bases. The J segment lost 3 bases and the V segment lost 2 bases, leaving 8 bases of the junction unmatched. Germline-derived CDR1 and CDR2 are SGHAT and FQNNGV. The CDR3 runs to 17 residues. CDR3 DNA: TGTGCCAGCAGCTTAACCCGGGACAGGGTGGGTGGAAACACCATATATTTT. Translated, it gives CASSLTRDRVGGNTIYF. Together with reference TRBV11-2 and TRBJ1-3, the CDR3 gives the full variable domain: EAGVAQSPRYKIIEKRQSVAFWCNPISGHATLYWYQQILGQGPKLLIQFQNNGVVDDSQLPKDRFSAERLKGVDSTLKIQPAKLEDSAVYLCASSLTRDRVGGNTIYFGEGSWLTVV.

This clone has only a few counts. This chain joins TRBV14 and TRBJ1-2, with a possible D match to TRBD1 (6 bases). CDR1 and CDR2 from the germline V gene are SGHDN and FVKESK. This CDR3 spans 14 amino acids. Trimming took 2 bases from V and 8 from J, leaving 15 bases between them. For the CDR3, the DNA is TGTGCCAGCAGCCAATTCCAGGGGATGGGAGGCTACACCTTC. Residues: CASSQFQGMGGYTF. Full variable domain (missing parts from reference TRBV14 and TRBJ1-2): EAGVTQFPSHSVIEKGQTVTLRCDPISGHDNLYWYRRVMGKEIKFLLHFVKESKQDESGMPNNRFLAERTGGTYSTLKVQPAELEDSGVYFCASSQFQGMGGYTFGSGTRLTVV.

Comment on this clone: One junction end disagrees with the germline gene, perhaps due to a read error. The V gene is TRBV30, the J gene TRBJ2-6, with D possibly TRBD1 on 6 matching bases. Germline V gene lookup returns CDR1 GTSNPN and CDR2 SVGIG (reference sequence). CDR3 length equals 15 residues. CDR3 bases: TGTGCCTGGACTCCTAGGGGGTCTGGGGCCAACGGCCTGACTTTC. It codes for CAWTPRGSGANGLTF. The full variable domain, its missing parts supplied by reference TRBV30 and TRBJ2-6, is SQTIHQWPATLVQPVGSPLSLECTVEGTSNPNLYWYRQAAGRGLQLLFYSVGIGQISSEVPQNLSASRPQDRQFILSSKKLLLSDSGFYLCAWTPRGSGANGLTFGAGSRLTVL.

The chain combines TRBV4-3 with TRBJ2-1; 9 positions match TRBD2. J was trimmed by 12 bases and V by 4 bases; bases with no gene match: 10. Germline CDR1 LGHNA, CDR2 YSLEER. This CDR3 region has 14 residues. The CDR3: CASSLAGGHRGQFF. In DNA, the CDR3 is TGCGCCAGCAGCCTTGCGGGGGGGCATAGGGGGCAGTTCTTC.

This clone was seen once. This sequence joins TRBV5-1 and TRBJ1-1; D ambiguous. CDR3 length: 13 amino acids. Trimming left V 9 bases short and J 0 bases short, with 12 bases between. CDR1 SGHRS and CDR2 YFSETQ come from the germline V gene. CDR3: CATRRGMNTEAFF. CDR3 sequence (DNA): TGCGCCACGAGGCGAGGTATGAACACTGAAGCTTTCTTT.

This clone has just one count. The chain carries TRBV28 and TRBJ2-3; weak D call: TRBD2 (6 bases). Germline values: CDR1 MDHEN, CDR2 SYDVKM. Trimming took 5 bases from V and 4 from J, leaving 10 bases between them. The CDR3 runs to 13 residues. CDR3 region: CASSRTGADTQYF. DNA of the CDR3: TGTGCCAGCAGTAGGACGGGGGCAGATACGCAGTATTTT.

The chain recombines TRBV28 with TRBJ2-7; 7 nucleotides match TRBD2. Trimming cost V 6 bases and J 7 bases; bases outside gene matches: 6. Germline CDR1 MDHEN, CDR2 SYDVKM. The CDR3 spans 12 residues. CDR3 in DNA: TGTGCCAGCAGCCTGGGGGGGTGGGAGCAGTACTTC. Its protein product is CASSLGGWEQYF.

The rearrangement uses TRBV4-3 and TRBJ1-2; D is possibly TRBD1 (6 bases). Between the trimmed V and J ends, which lost 3 bases and 4 bases, there was a span of 18 bases. Looked up from germline, CDR1 is LGHNA and CDR2 is YSLEER. This CDR3 is 16 amino acids long. CDR3 nucleotide sequence: TGCGCCAGCAGCCAGGAGAAGGGGGGGGCGATCTATGGCTACACCTTC. Protein: CASSQEKGGAIYGYTF.

The V gene is TRBV27, the J gene TRBJ1-4; D call uncertain. Trimming took off 1 base at V and 6 bases at J, with 12 bases between the two ends. This CDR3 has 15 amino acids. CDR1 is MNHEY, CDR2 SMNVEV, per germline (reference sequence). Written as DNA, the CDR3 is TGTGCCAGCAGTTTATTGGGCCAGGTCGATGAAAAACTGTTTTTT. The encoded protein is CASSLLGQVDEKLFF.

The rearrangement uses TRBV7-2 and TRBJ2-6, with D tentatively TRBD1 (6 bases). Germline CDR1 reads SGHTA; CDR2 reads FQGNSA. This CDR3 has 15 residues. With 4 bases removed from V and 4 bases from J, the gap between germline ends came to 11 bases. CDR3 DNA: TGTGCCAGCAGCTACAGGGCTACAGGGGCCAACGTCCTGACTTTC. It codes for CASSYRATGANVLTF.

V and J are TRBV6-4 and TRBJ2-6; maybe TRBD1 (5 bases). The CDR3 contains 15 residues. V was shortened by 6 bases and J by 1 base, with 10 bases between the two germline ends. Germline V gene data show CDR1 as MRHNA and CDR2 as SNTAGT. CDR3 sequence: CASSAGFSGANVLTF. The CDR3 DNA reads as TGTGCCAGCAGCGCAGGGTTTTCTGGGGCCAACGTCCTGACTTTC.

This rearrangement joins TRBV11-2 to TRBJ1-2, with D perhaps matching TRBD1 (6 bases). CDR1 SGHAT and CDR2 FQNNGV come from the germline V gene. The germline V and J ends were trimmed by 5 bases and 1 base, with 14 bases remaining between them. The CDR3 is made up of 15 amino acids. The CDR3 DNA sequence: TGTGCCAGCAGCGAGACGACAGGTCTTAACTATGGCTACACCTTC. It codes for CASSETTGLNYGYTF.

Of note for this clone: An end of the junction differs from the germline gene, which may be a read error. Other DNA sequences in this specimen translate into the identical CDR3. The chain links TRBV10-3 to TRBJ2-3; 9 nucleotides line up with TRBD2. The germline gives CDR1 ENHRY, CDR2 SYGVKD. The CDR3 has 15 residues. The CDR3 region is CAIRRGLAGTDTQYF. The CDR3 DNA is TGCGCCATCAGGAGGGGACTAGCTGGCACAGATACGCAGTATTTT.

Concerning this clone itself: Other DNA sequences in the sample encode the same CDR3. The chain uses TRBV28 and TRBJ1-5; possible D gene TRBD1, 5 bases. Trimming left V 6 bases short and J 3 bases short, with 15 bases between. The germline V gene encodes CDR1 MDHEN and CDR2 SYDVKM. There are 15 residues in the CDR3. CDR3 bases: TGTGCCAGCAGGGGTCGGGCAGGGAACAATCAGCCCCAGCATTTT. Protein sequence: CASRGRAGNNQPQHF.

V gene TRBV5-4 combines with J gene TRBJ1-2, with 7 bases aligning to TRBD1. This CDR3 spans 14 amino acids. Germline trimming cut 5 bases from V and 0 bases from J; bases unmatched to any gene: 4. Germline V gene sequence: CDR1 SGHNT, CDR2 YYREEE (reference sequence). In nucleotides, the CDR3 is TGTGCCAGCAGACTACAGGGGCCTAACTATGGCTACACCTTC. Amino acids: CASRLQGPNYGYTF.